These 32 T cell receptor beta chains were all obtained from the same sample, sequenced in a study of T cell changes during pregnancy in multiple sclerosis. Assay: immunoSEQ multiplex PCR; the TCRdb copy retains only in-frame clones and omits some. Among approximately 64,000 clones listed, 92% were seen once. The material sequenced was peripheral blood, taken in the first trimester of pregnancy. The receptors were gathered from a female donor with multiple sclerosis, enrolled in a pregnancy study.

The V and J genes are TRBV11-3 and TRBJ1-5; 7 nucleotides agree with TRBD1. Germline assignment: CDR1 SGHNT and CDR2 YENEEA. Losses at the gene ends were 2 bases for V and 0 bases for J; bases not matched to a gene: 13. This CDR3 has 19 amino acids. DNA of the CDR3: TGTGCCAGCAGCTTAATGGCCAGGGGGGTAAAATATAGCAATCAGCCCCAGCATTTT. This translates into CASSLMARGVKYSNQPQHF.

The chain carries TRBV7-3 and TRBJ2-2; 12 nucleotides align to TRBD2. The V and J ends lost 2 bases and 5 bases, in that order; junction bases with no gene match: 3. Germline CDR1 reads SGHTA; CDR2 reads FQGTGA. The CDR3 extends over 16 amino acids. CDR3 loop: CASSLAGTSGTGELFF. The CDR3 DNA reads TGTGCCAGCAGCTTAGCGGGGACTAGCGGGACCGGGGAGCTGTTTTTT.

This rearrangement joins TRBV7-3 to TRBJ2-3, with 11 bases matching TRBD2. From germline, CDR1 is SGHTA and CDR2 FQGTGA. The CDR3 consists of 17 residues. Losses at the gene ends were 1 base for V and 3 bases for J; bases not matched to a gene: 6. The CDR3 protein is CASSLKGLAGGTDTQYF. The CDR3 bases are TGTGCCAGCAGCTTAAAAGGTCTAGCGGGGGGTACAGATACGCAGTATTTT.

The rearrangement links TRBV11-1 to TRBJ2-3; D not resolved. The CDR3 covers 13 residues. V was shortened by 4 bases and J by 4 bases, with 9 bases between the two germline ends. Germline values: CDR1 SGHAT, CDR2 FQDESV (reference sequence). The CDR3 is CASSSFFPDTQYF. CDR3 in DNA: TGTGCCAGCAGCTCCTTTTTCCCAGATACGCAGTATTTT. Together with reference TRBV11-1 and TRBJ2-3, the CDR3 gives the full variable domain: EAEVAQSPRYKITEKSQAVAFWCDPISGHATLYWYRQILGQGPELLVQFQDESVVDDSQLPKDRFSAERLKGVDSTLKIQPAELGDSAMYLCASSSFFPDTQYFGPGTRLTVL.

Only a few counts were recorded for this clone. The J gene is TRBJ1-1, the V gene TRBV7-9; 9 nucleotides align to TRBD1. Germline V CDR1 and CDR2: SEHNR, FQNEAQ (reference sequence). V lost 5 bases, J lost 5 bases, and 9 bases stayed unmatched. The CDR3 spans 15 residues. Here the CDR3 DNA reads TGTGCCAGCAGCCCGTACAGGGGGCGCGATACTGAAGCTTTCTTT. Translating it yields CASSPYRGRDTEAFF. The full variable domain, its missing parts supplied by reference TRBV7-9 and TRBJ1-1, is DTGVSQNPRHKITKRGQNVTFRCDPISEHNRLYWYRQTLGQGPEFLTYFQNEAQLEKSRLLSDRFSAERPKGSFSTLEIQRTEQGDSAMYLCASSPYRGRDTEAFFGQGTRLTVV.

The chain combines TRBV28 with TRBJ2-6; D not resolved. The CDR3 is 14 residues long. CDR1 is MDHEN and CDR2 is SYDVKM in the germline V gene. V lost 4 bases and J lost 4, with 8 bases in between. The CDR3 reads CASSWSVGANVLTF. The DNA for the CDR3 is TGTGCCAGCAGTTGGTCGGTCGGGGCCAACGTCCTGACTTTC.

Written as DNA, the CDR3 is TGTGCCAGCAGTTTATTACTTTCCACTGAAGCTTTCTTT. Translated, it gives CASSLLLSTEAFF. The chain joins TRBV27 to TRBJ1-1; no clear D gene. CDR1 and CDR2 from the germline V gene are MNHEY and SMNVEV (reference sequence). V lost 1 base to trimming and J lost 4 bases, with 7 bases between them. This CDR3 spans 13 amino acids.

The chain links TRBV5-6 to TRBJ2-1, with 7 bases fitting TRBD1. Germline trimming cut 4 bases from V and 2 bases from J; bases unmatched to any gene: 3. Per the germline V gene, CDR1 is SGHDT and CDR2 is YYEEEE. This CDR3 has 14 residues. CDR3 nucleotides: TGTGCCAGCAGCGCCGGGACAGCCTACAATGAGCAGTTCTTC. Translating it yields CASSAGTAYNEQFF.

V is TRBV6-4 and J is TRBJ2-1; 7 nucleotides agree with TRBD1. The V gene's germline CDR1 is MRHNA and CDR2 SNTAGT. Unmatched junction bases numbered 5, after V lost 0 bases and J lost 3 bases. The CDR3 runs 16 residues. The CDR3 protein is CASSDSLGTDYNEQFF. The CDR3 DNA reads TGTGCCAGCAGTGACTCCCTCGGGACAGACTACAATGAGCAGTTCTTC.

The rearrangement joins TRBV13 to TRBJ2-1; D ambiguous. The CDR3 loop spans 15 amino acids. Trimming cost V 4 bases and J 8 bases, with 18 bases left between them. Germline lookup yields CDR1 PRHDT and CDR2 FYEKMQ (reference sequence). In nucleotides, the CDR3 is TGTGCCAGCAGCTCACCTACCCTCCCGAACCATGAGCAGTTCTTC. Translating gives CASSSPTLPNHEQFF.

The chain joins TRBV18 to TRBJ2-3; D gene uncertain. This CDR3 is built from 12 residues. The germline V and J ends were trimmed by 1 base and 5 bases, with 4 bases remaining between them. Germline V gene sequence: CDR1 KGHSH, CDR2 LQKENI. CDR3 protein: CASSPLEDTQYF. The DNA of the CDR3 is TGTGCCAGCTCACCACTAGAAGATACGCAGTATTTT.

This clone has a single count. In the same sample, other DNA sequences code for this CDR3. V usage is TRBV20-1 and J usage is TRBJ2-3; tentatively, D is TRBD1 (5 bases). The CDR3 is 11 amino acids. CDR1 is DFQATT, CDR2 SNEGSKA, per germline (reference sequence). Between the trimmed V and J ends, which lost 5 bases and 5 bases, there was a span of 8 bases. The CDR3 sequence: CSASRVDTQYF. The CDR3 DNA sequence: TGCAGTGCTTCCAGGGTAGATACGCAGTATTTT.

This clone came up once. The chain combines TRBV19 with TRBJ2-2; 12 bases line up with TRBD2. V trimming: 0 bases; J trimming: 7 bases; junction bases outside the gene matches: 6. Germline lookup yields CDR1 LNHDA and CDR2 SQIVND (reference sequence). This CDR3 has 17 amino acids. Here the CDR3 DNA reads TGTGCCAGTAGTATAGAAACTAGCGGGAGGAAGGTCGGGGAGCTGTTTTTT. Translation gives CASSIETSGRKVGELFF.

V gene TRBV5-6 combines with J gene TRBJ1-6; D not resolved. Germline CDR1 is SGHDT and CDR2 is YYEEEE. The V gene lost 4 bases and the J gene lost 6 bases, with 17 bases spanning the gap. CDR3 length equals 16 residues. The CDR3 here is CASSPGLEGSNSPLHF. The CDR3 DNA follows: TGTGCCAGCAGCCCTGGCCTTGAGGGAAGTAATTCACCCCTCCACTTT.

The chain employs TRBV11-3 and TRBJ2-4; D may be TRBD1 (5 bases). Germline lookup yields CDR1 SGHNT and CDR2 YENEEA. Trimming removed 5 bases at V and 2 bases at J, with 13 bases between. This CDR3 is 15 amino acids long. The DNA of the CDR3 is TGTGCCAGCAGCACCAGACAGAGTACCAAAAACATTCAGTACTTC. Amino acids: CASSTRQSTKNIQYF.

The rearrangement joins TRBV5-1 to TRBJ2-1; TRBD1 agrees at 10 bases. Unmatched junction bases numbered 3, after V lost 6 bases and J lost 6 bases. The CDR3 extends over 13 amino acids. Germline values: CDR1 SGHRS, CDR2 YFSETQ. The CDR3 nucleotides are TGCGCCAGCACCGGACAGGGGGTCAATGAGCAGTTCTTC. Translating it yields CASTGQGVNEQFF.

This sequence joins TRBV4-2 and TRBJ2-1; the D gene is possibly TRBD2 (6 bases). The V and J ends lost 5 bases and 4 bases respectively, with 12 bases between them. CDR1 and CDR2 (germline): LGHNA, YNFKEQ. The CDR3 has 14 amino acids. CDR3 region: CASSEPGLYNEQFF. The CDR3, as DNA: TGTGCCAGCAGCGAACCGGGACTTTACAATGAGCAGTTCTTC.

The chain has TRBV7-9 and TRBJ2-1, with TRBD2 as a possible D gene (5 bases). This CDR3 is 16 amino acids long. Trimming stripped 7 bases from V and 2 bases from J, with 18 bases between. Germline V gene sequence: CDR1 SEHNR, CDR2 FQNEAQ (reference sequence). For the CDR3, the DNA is TGTGCCAGCAACCCGGAGGAGCCCAAAACCTACAATGAGCAGTTCTTC. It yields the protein CASNPEEPKTYNEQFF.

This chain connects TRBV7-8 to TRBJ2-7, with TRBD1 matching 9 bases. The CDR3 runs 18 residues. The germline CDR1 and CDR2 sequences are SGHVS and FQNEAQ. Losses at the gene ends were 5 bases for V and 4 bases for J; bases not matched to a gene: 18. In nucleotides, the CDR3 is TGTGCCAGCAGCCCCCGTAGGACAGGGGTAGGTCGGGTTTACGAGCAGTACTTC. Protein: CASSPRRTGVGRVYEQYF.

The CDR3 bases are TGCGCCAGCAGCCAAGATCAGGGACTAGCGGGACAAGAGACCCAGTACTTC. Protein: CASSQDQGLAGQETQYF. The J gene is TRBJ2-5, the V gene TRBV4-3; 13 bases are a match to TRBD2. Trimming took 0 bases from V and 2 from J; bases not matched to a gene: 3. The V gene's germline CDR1 is LGHNA and CDR2 YSLEER. This CDR3 region has 17 residues.

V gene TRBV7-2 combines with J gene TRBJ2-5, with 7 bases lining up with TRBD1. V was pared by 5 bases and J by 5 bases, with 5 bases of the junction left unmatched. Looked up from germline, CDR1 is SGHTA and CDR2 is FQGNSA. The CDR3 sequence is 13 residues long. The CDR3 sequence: CASSIDRAETQYF. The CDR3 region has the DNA TGTGCCAGCAGCATAGACAGGGCCGAGACCCAGTACTTC.

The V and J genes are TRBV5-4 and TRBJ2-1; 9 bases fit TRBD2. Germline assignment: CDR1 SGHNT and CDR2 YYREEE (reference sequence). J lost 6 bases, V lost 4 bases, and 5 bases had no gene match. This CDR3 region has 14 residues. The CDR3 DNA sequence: TGTGCCAGCAGCCCTAGCGGGGCCGTCAATGAGCAGTTCTTC. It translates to CASSPSGAVNEQFF.

Here the CDR3 DNA reads TGTGCCAGCAGCCAAGCCGGGGGGACTAGAGGCCTCAATGAGCAGTTCTTC. Translated: CASSQAGGTRGLNEQFF. The rearrangement uses TRBV4-2 and TRBJ2-1; 8 nucleotides line up with TRBD2. The CDR3 sequence is 17 residues long. Trimming at V came to 1 base and at J to 6 bases, leaving 11 bases not matched to a gene. CDR1 is LGHNA, CDR2 YNFKEQ, per germline.

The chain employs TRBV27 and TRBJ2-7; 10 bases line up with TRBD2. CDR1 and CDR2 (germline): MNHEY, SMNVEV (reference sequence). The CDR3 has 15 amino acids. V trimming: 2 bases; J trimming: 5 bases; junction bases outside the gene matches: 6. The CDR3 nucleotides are TGTGCCAGCAGTTTAAAACTAGCGGGAACGGACGAGCAGTACTTC. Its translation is CASSLKLAGTDEQYF.

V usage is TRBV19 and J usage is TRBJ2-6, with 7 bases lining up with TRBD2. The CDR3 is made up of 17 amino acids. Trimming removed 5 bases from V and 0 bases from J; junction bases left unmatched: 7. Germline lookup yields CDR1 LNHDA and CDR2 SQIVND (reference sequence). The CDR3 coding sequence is TGTGCCAGTAGTTACGGGGGGTTCAGCTCTGGGGCCAACGTCCTGACTTTC. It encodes CASSYGGFSSGANVLTF.

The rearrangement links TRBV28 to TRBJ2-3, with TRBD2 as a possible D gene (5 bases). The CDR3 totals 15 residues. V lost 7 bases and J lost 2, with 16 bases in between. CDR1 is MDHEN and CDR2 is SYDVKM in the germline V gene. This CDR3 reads CASTLGRTFTDTQYF. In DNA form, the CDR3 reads TGTGCCAGCACGTTAGGACGGACTTTCACAGATACGCAGTATTTT.

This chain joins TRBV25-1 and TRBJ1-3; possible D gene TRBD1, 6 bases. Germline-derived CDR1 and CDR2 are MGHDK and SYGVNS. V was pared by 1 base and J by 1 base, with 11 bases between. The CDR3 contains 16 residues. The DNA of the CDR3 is TGTGCCAGCAGTGAATCCTACAGGGTGTCTGGAAACACCATATATTTT. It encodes CASSESYRVSGNTIYF.

CDR3 nucleotides: TGTGCCAGTAGTGACGGACAGGGCTCTGAAGCTTTCTTT. This gives the protein CASSDGQGSEAFF. The chain combines TRBV19 with TRBJ1-1; 8 positions agree with TRBD1. The germline V gene has CDR1 LNHDA and CDR2 SQIVND (reference sequence). The CDR3 covers 13 residues. Trimming cost V 5 bases and J 6 bases; bases outside gene matches: 5.

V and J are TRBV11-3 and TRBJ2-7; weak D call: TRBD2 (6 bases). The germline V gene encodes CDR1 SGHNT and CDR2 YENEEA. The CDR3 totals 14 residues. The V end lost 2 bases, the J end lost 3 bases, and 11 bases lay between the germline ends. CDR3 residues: CASSLTGVGYEQYF. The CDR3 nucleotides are TGTGCCAGCAGCTTAACGGGAGTAGGCTACGAGCAGTACTTC.

CDR3 residues: CASSFFPKGQVNYEQYF. DNA of the CDR3: TGCGCCAGCAGCTTTTTTCCGAAGGGACAGGTGAACTACGAGCAGTACTTC. The J gene is TRBJ2-7, the V gene TRBV5-1; 8 bases line up with TRBD1. Germline values: CDR1 SGHRS, CDR2 YFSETQ. This CDR3 has 17 amino acids. Trimming removed 2 bases from V and 3 bases from J; junction bases left unmatched: 13.

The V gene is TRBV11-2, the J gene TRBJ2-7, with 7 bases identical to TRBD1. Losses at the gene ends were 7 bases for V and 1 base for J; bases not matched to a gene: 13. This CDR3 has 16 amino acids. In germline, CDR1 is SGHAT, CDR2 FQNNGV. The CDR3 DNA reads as TGTGCCAGCACGATAATAACAGGGGTCGGATCCTACGAGCAGTACTTC. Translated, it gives CASTIITGVGSYEQYF.

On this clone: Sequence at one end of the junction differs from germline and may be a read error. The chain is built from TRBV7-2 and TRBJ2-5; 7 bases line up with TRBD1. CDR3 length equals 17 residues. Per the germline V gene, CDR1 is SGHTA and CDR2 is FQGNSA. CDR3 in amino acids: CASTLGPDGEGAETQYF. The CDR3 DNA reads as TGTGCCAGCACCTTAGGGCCGGACGGAGAGGGGGCAGAGACCCAGTACTTC.